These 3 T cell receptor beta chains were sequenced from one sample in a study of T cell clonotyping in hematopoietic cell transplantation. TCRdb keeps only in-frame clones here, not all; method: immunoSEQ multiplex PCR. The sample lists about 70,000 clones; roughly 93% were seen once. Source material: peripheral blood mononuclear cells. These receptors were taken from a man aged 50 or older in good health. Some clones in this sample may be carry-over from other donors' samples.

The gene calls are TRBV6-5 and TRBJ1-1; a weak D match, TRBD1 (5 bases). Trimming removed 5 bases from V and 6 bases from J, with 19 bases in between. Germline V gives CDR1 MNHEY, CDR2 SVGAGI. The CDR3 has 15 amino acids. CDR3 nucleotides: TGTGCCAGCAGTAGGACGGGACCAGCCCCATCTGAAGCTTTCTTT. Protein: CASSRTGPAPSEAFF.

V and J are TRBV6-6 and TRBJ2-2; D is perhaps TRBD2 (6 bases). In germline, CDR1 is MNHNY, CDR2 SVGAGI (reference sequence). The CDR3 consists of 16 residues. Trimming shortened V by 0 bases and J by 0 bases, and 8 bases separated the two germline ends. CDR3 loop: CASSYSTSTNTGELFF. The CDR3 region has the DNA TGTGCCAGCAGTTACTCAACTAGCACGAACACCGGGGAGCTGTTTTTT.

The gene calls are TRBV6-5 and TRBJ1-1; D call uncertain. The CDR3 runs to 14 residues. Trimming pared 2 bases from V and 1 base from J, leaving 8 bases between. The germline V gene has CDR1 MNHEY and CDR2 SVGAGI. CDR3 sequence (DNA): TGTGCCAGCAGTTACACGGCGCAGAACACTGAAGCTTTCTTT. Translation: CASSYTAQNTEAFF.